The 27 T cell receptor beta chains reported below all come from one sample, sequenced in a study of blood T cell repertoires in COVID-19. TCRdb's copy holds only in-frame clones and misses some; the assay was immunoSEQ multiplex PCR. This sample has some 190,000 clones, with approximately 85% found just once. Sequenced: peripheral blood. The source of these receptors is a man older than 75 with COVID-19, enrolled during active disease.

This clone was detected a few times. The gene calls are TRBV5-4 and TRBJ2-5, with TRBD2 matching 14 bases. V was pared by 2 bases and J by 4 bases, with 10 bases of the junction left unmatched. Per germline, CDR1 SGHNT and CDR2 YYREEE (reference sequence). The CDR3 contains 18 residues. The CDR3 coding sequence is TGTGCCAGCAGCTTTGGACTAGCGGGGGGCCGGTCCCCAGAGACCCAGTACTTC. Translated: CASSFGLAGGRSPETQYF.

V usage is TRBV7-2 and J usage is TRBJ2-5, with D perhaps TRBD1 (5 bases). V lost 2 bases to trimming and J lost 2 bases, with 18 bases between them. This CDR3 spans 17 amino acids. Germline V gene data show CDR1 as SGHTA and CDR2 as FQGNSA. CDR3 sequence reads: CASSLRGLWAAQETQYF. The CDR3 DNA is TGTGCCAGCAGCTTAAGGGGCCTCTGGGCGGCTCAAGAGACCCAGTACTTC.

The gene calls are TRBV7-2 and TRBJ1-2; 7 bases are shared with TRBD1. V was pared by 5 bases and J by 4 bases, with 7 bases of the junction left unmatched. This CDR3 has 14 amino acids. CDR1 and CDR2 from the germline V gene are SGHTA and FQGNSA. In DNA, the CDR3 is TGTGCCAGCAGCCCCGGGACAGAAGGCTATGGCTACACCTTC. Protein sequence: CASSPGTEGYGYTF.

This chain joins TRBV29-1 and TRBJ2-1; 10 bases are a match to TRBD2. Losses at the gene ends were 5 bases for V and 2 bases for J; bases not matched to a gene: 6. CDR1 is SQVTM and CDR2 is ANQGSEA in the germline V gene. The length of the CDR3 is 15 residues. The CDR3 sequence is CSVRLAGVPYNEQFF. The CDR3 bases are TGCAGCGTTCGGCTAGCGGGGGTTCCCTACAATGAGCAGTTCTTC.

V and J are TRBV12-5 and TRBJ1-5; 7 nucleotides match TRBD1. The junction had 8 bases not matched to a gene; V was cut back by 0 bases and J by 0 bases. CDR3 length: 18 amino acids. The V gene's germline CDR1 is LGHNT and CDR2 FRNRAP. The CDR3 sequence: CASGLVLQGPSSNQPQHF. CDR3 DNA sequence: TGTGCTAGTGGTTTGGTACTACAGGGGCCCTCTAGCAATCAGCCCCAGCATTTT.

The V and J genes are TRBV9 and TRBJ1-3; no definite D call. CDR3 size: 16 residues. The V and J ends lost 0 bases and 0 bases respectively, with 10 bases between them. Germline V gene lookup returns CDR1 SGDLS and CDR2 YYNGEE. CDR3 in amino acids: CASSVENPGSGNTIYF. CDR3 sequence (DNA): TGTGCCAGCAGCGTAGAAAATCCCGGCTCTGGAAACACCATATATTTT.

The chain is built from TRBV5-1 and TRBJ2-5, with 7 positions matching TRBD1. Germline V lookup: CDR1 SGHRS, CDR2 YFSETQ. V lost 5 bases and J lost 4; bases outside the gene matches: 5. CDR3 length: 13 residues. The CDR3 bases are TGCGCCAGCAGGCTGACAGGGCCAGAGACCCAGTACTTC. It codes for CASRLTGPETQYF.

The J gene is TRBJ2-6, the V gene TRBV9, with D possibly matching TRBD1 (5 bases). The V and J ends lost 4 bases and 1 base respectively, with 12 bases between them. The CDR3 consists of 16 residues. CDR1 is SGDLS, CDR2 YYNGEE, per germline. The CDR3 bases are TGTGCCAGCAGCTCGAGACAGAATTCTGGGGCCAACGTCCTGACTTTC. This translates into CASSSRQNSGANVLTF.

This clone was found once. The chain combines TRBV28 with TRBJ1-3; 10 bases are a match to TRBD1. The germline V gene has CDR1 MDHEN and CDR2 SYDVKM. This CDR3 has 15 amino acids. V dropped 6 bases and J dropped 4; count of bases not matched to a gene: 6. As DNA, the CDR3 is TGTGCCAGCAGGGGTCCGGGACAGGGGGGAAACACCATATATTTT. This translates into CASRGPGQGGNTIYF.

The J gene is TRBJ1-1, the V gene TRBV7-2, with 10 bases fitting TRBD1. CDR3 length: 13 amino acids. Trimming at V came to 7 bases and at J to 5 bases, leaving 4 bases not matched to a gene. The germline gives CDR1 SGHTA, CDR2 FQGNSA. The CDR3 coding sequence is TGTGCCAGCATCAGGACAGGGGGTACTGAAGCTTTCTTT. Residues: CASIRTGGTEAFF. Filled out from reference TRBV7-2 and TRBJ1-1, the complete variable domain reads GAGVSQSPSNKVTEKGKDVELRCDPISGHTALYWYRQSLGQGLEFLIYFQGNSAPDKSGLPSDRFSAERTGGSVSTLTIQRTQQEDSAVYLCASIRTGGTEAFFGQGTRLTVV.

The chain carries TRBV5-4 and TRBJ2-3; 8 bases line up with TRBD2. The CDR3 has 17 residues. J was trimmed by 0 bases and V by 0 bases; bases with no gene match: 6. Germline assignment: CDR1 SGHNT and CDR2 YYREEE (reference sequence). The CDR3 region is CASSLATLAVSTDTQYF. The DNA of the CDR3 is TGTGCCAGCAGCTTGGCCACACTAGCGGTTAGCACAGATACGCAGTATTTT.

This clone has just one count. The CDR3 protein is CSASSRRTGRSYEQYF. CDR3 bases: TGCAGTGCTAGTAGCCGTCGGACAGGGAGATCCTACGAGCAGTACTTC. The chain combines TRBV20-1 with TRBJ2-7; 8 bases align to TRBD1. This CDR3 is 16 amino acids long. Germline CDR1 reads DFQATT; CDR2 reads SNEGSKA (reference sequence). V shed 3 bases and J 1 base; nucleotides not matched to a gene: 11.

The chain combines TRBV10-2 with TRBJ1-2, with D perhaps TRBD1 (6 bases). V lost 4 bases and J 5 bases, leaving 11 bases between the germline ends. This CDR3 contains 13 residues. The germline CDR1 and CDR2 sequences are WSHSY and SAAADI. The DNA of the CDR3 is TGCGCCAGCAGTGGGGACATCCTATATGGCTACACCTTC. It is translated as CASSGDILYGYTF.

V usage is TRBV7-2 and J usage is TRBJ1-1, with D possibly TRBD1 on 5 matching bases. Germline V gives CDR1 SGHTA, CDR2 FQGNSA. The CDR3 is 15 residues long. V gave up 3 bases and J gave up 1 base, with 12 bases separating them. The CDR3 here is CASSFPGGKNTEAFF. The CDR3, as DNA: TGTGCCAGCAGCTTTCCCGGGGGGAAGAACACTGAAGCTTTCTTT.

The chain combines TRBV28 with TRBJ1-1; D is uncertain. V was cut by 8 bases and J by 9 bases, with 13 bases left in between. Germline V CDR1 and CDR2: MDHEN, SYDVKM. The CDR3 runs 11 residues. CDR3 loop: CASDSPAKAFF. CDR3 DNA sequence: TGTGCCAGCGACTCACCTGCGAAAGCTTTCTTT. Based on the CDR3 plus reference TRBV28 and TRBJ1-1, the full variable domain is DVKVTQSSRYLVKRTGEKVFLECVQDMDHENMFWYRQDPGLGLRLIYFSYDVKMKEKGDIPEGYSVSREKKERFSLILESASTNQTSMYLCASDSPAKAFFGQGTRLTVV.

The genes are TRBV27 and TRBJ2-1; the match to TRBD1 covers 8 bases. The V gene end was trimmed by 2 bases and the J gene end by 4 bases; junction bases not matched to a gene: 4. This CDR3 is built from 15 residues. Germline V CDR1 and CDR2: MNHEY, SMNVEV (reference sequence). CDR3 DNA: TGTGCCAGCAGTTTACAGGGGGCGCGGTACAATGAGCAGTTCTTC. Its protein product is CASSLQGARYNEQFF.

This clone was observed a few times. This chain uses TRBV9 with TRBJ2-2; the match to TRBD2 covers 13 bases. This CDR3 spans 15 amino acids. Trimming cost V 4 bases and J 7 bases; bases outside gene matches: 4. Per the germline V gene, CDR1 is SGDLS and CDR2 is YYNGEE. The DNA for the CDR3 is TGTGCCAGCAGCTTAAGGACTAGCGGGAGCGGGGAGCTGTTTTTT. This encodes CASSLRTSGSGELFF.

This chain connects TRBV3-1 (or the pseudogene TRBV3-2) to TRBJ2-7, with 8 bases lining up with TRBD1. The ends lost 2 bases at V and 1 base at J; junction bases unmatched: 1. The CDR3 sequence is 14 residues long. The germline V gene has CDR1 LGHDT and CDR2 YNNKEL (reference sequence). Written as DNA, the CDR3 is TGTGCCAGCAGCCAAAGGGACAGGTCCTACGAGCAGTACTTC. The encoded protein is CASSQRDRSYEQYF.

V and J are TRBV6-5 and TRBJ2-7; maybe TRBD2 (7 bases). Germline V lookup: CDR1 MNHEY, CDR2 SVGAGI. The CDR3 runs 15 residues. V lost 3 bases and J lost 7, with 19 bases in between. The CDR3 loop reads CASSYSIAGEGEQYF. The CDR3 nucleotides are TGTGCCAGCAGTTATTCGATTGCAGGGGAGGGTGAGCAGTACTTC.

J is TRBJ2-5 and V is TRBV19; 14 nucleotides line up with TRBD2. The trim removed 4 bases at V and 5 bases at J, leaving 6 bases unmatched. The germline CDR1 and CDR2 sequences are LNHDA and SQIVND (reference sequence). The CDR3 is 16 amino acids. The CDR3 protein is CASSTGLAGVRETQYF. The CDR3, as DNA: TGTGCCAGTAGTACGGGACTAGCGGGGGTTCGGGAGACCCAGTACTTC.

The chain couples TRBV5-4 to TRBJ1-1; 10 bases line up with TRBD1. Germline V gene data show CDR1 as SGHNT and CDR2 as YYREEE (reference sequence). This CDR3 region has 16 residues. V was clipped by 4 bases and J by 1 base; unmatched bases: 7. Here the CDR3 reads CASSTRQGARNTEAFF. CDR3 bases: TGTGCCAGCAGCACGCGACAGGGGGCGAGGAACACTGAAGCTTTCTTT. The full variable domain, completed using reference TRBV5-4 and TRBJ1-1, is ETGVTQSPTHLIKTRGQQVTLRCSSQSGHNTVSWYQQALGQGPQFIFQYYREEENGRGNFPPRFSGLQFPNYSSELNVNALELDDSALYLCASSTRQGARNTEAFFGQGTRLTVV.

This chain joins TRBV5-1 and TRBJ2-1; TRBD2 matches at 10 bases. V lost 1 base, J lost 6 bases, and 7 bases stayed unmatched. CDR3 length: 16 residues. CDR1 and CDR2 (germline): SGHRS, YFSETQ. The CDR3 DNA follows: TGCGCCAGCAGCTTGAGCGGGGGGGCTTTCGGCAATGAGCAGTTCTTC. This sequence encodes CASSLSGGAFGNEQFF.

The chain carries TRBV18 and TRBJ2-3, with D perhaps TRBD1 (5 bases). The germline CDR1 and CDR2 sequences are KGHSH and LQKENI. The CDR3 length is 14 residues. The V end was cut by 1 base, the J end by 2 bases, with 7 bases between. CDR3 bases: TGTGCCAGCTCACCACAGGGGTTCACAGATACGCAGTATTTT. Protein sequence: CASSPQGFTDTQYF.

The chain recombines TRBV19 with TRBJ1-2; 7 bases are a match to TRBD1. V gave up 7 bases and J gave up 6 bases; unmatched junction bases: 5. The CDR3 has 12 amino acids. CDR1 and CDR2 from the germline V gene are LNHDA and SQIVND (reference sequence). The CDR3 DNA reads as TGTGCCAGTAAGACAGGGAACCATGGCTACACCTTC. This gives the protein CASKTGNHGYTF.

This sequence joins TRBV6-5 and TRBJ1-1, with TRBD1 as a possible D gene (5 bases). Germline V lookup: CDR1 MNHEY, CDR2 SVGAGI. V gave up 8 bases and J gave up 1 base, with 8 bases separating them. The CDR3 has 12 amino acids. The chain's CDR3 is CASVGQNTEAFF. The CDR3 DNA is TGTGCCAGCGTAGGACAGAACACTGAAGCTTTCTTT.

J is TRBJ2-3 and V is TRBV24-1; D uncertain. The CDR3 is 11 residues long. Germline V gives CDR1 KGHDR, CDR2 SFDVKD. Trimming shortened V by 9 bases and J by 11 bases, and 14 bases separated the two germline ends. The CDR3 loop reads CATPWAIEQYF. In DNA, the CDR3 is TGTGCCACCCCTTGGGCAATCGAGCAGTATTTT.

This chain's CDR3 is CASSGLAGYNEQFF. The CDR3 nucleotides are TGTGCCAGCAGCGGACTAGCGGGGTACAATGAGCAGTTCTTC. This chain uses TRBV9 with TRBJ2-1; the match to TRBD2 covers 11 bases. Germline loops: CDR1 SGDLS, CDR2 YYNGEE. The junction had 0 bases not matched to a gene; V was cut back by 3 bases and J by 4 bases. The CDR3 spans 14 residues. The complete variable domain, with remaining parts taken from reference TRBV9 and TRBJ2-1, reads DSGVTQTPKHLITATGQRVTLRCSPRSGDLSVYWYQQSLDQGLQFLIQYYNGEERAKGNILERFSAQQFPDLHSELNLSSLELGDSALYFCASSGLAGYNEQFFGPGTRLTVL.